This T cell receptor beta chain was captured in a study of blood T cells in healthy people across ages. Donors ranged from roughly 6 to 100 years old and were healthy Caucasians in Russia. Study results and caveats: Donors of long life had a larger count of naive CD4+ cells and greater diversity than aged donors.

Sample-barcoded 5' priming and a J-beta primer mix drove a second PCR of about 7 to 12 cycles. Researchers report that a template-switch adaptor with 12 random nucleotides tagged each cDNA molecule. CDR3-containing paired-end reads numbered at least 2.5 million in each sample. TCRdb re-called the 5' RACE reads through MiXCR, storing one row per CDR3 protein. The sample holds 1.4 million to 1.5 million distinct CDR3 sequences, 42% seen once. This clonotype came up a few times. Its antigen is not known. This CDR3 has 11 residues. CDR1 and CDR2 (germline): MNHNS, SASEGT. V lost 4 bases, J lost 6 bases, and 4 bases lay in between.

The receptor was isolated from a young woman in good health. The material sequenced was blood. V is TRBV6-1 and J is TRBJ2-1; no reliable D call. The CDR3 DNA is TGTGCCAGCAGTGCCCCCAATGAGCAGTTCTTC. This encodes CASSAPNEQFF.